This T cell receptor beta chain was identified during a study of control samples from healthy donors and cancer patients. Some clones are missing from TCRdb's copy, which holds only in-frame ones; the method was immunoSEQ multiplex PCR. Of 150,000 to 200,000 clones listed, roughly nine tenths are singletons. V shed 6 bases, J shed 7 bases, and the junction held 7 bases outside the gene matches. Germline lookup yields CDR1 LGHNT and CDR2 FRNRAP. The CDR3 has 14 amino acids. The sample consisted of blood. This sequence originates from a man aged 30 to 39 in good health. V is TRBV12-5 and J is TRBJ1-5, with TRBD1 identical over 9 bases. CDR3 sequence: CASGPDRGGQPQHF. CDR3 coding DNA: TGTGCTAGTGGCCCGGACAGGGGAGGCCAGCCCCAGCATTTT.